This T cell receptor beta chain emerged from a study of control samples from healthy donors and cancer patients. Germline CDR1 is MNHEY and CDR2 is SVGAGI. CDR3 length equals 14 residues. Trimming took off 5 bases at V and 7 bases at J, with 12 bases between the two ends. Sequencing used immunoSEQ multiplex PCR; TCRdb keeps in-frame clones, though not all of them. Here the sample table reports about 190,000 clones. This clonotype was obtained from a woman between 25 and 40 years old in good health. The V and J genes are TRBV6-5 and TRBJ1-6, with D unresolved. The sample comprised blood. CDR3 DNA sequence: TGTGCCAGCAGTCCCGCCAGGCCCAATTCACCCCTCCACTTT. The encoded protein is CASSPARPNSPLHF.